This TCR beta chain appears in the sequencing data of a study of control samples from healthy donors and cancer patients. Per germline, CDR1 LNHDA and CDR2 SQIVND (reference sequence). V lost 7 bases and J lost 3, with 7 bases in between. This CDR3 region has 12 residues. Some clones are missing from TCRdb's copy, which holds only in-frame ones; the method was immunoSEQ multiplex PCR. The data contain more than 25,000 clones, 91% of them seen just once; the ten biggest clones take up roughly 12%. The chain employs TRBV19 and TRBJ2-1, with a weak D call TRBD1 (5 bases). Sequenced input: PBMCs. The sequence came from a man aged 45-65 years with lung cancer. Here the CDR3 DNA reads TGTGCCAGTACAGGGTACTACAATGAGCAGTTCTTC. Amino acids: CASTGYYNEQFF. The whole variable domain, filled in from reference TRBV19 and TRBJ2-1, reads DGGITQSPKYLFRKEGQNVTLSCEQNLNHDAMYWYRQDPGQGLRLIYYSQIVNDFQKGDIAEGYSVSREKKESFPLTVTSAQKNPTAFYLCASTGYYNEQFFGPGTRLTVL.